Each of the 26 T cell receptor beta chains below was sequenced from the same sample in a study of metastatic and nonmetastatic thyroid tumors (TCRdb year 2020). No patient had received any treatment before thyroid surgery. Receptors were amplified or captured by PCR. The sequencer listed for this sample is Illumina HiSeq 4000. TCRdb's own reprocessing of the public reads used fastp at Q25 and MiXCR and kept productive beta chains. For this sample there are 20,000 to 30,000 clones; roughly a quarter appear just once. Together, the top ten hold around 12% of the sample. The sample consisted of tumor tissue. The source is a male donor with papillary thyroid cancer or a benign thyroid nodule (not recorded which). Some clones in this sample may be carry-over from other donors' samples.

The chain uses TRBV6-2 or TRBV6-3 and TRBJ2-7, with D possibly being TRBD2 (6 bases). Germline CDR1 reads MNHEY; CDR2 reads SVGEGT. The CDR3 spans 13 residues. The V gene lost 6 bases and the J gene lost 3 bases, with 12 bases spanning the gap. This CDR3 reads CASSRGSVYEQYF. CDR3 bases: TGTGCCAGCAGCCGGGGGAGCGTCTACGAGCAGTACTTC.

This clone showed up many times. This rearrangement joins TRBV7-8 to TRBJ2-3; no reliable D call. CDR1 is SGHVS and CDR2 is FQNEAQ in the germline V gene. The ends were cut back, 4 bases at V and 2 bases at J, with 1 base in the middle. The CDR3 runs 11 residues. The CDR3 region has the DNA TGTGCCAGCAGCTCCACAGATACGCAGTATTTT. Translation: CASSSTDTQYF.

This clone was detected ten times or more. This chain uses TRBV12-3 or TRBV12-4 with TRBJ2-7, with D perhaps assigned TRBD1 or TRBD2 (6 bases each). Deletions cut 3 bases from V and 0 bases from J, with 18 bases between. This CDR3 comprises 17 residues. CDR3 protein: CASSLRPGAALSYEQYF. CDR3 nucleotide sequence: TGTGCCAGCAGTTTGCGGCCGGGGGCGGCCCTCTCCTACGAGCAGTACTTC.

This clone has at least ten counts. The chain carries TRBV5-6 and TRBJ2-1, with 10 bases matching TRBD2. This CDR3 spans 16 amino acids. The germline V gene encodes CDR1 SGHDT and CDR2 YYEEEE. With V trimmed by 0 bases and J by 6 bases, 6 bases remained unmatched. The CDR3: CASSLASGRSVNEQFF. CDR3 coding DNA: TGTGCCAGCAGCTTGGCTAGCGGGAGATCGGTCAATGAGCAGTTCTTC.

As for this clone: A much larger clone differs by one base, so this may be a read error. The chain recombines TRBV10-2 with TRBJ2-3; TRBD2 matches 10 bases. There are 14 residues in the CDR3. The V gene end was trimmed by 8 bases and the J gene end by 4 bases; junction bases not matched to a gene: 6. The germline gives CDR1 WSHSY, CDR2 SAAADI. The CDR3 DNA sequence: TGCGCCAGCTCGAAGCGGGAGGGTGCAGATACGCAGTATTTT. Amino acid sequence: CASSKREGADTQYF.

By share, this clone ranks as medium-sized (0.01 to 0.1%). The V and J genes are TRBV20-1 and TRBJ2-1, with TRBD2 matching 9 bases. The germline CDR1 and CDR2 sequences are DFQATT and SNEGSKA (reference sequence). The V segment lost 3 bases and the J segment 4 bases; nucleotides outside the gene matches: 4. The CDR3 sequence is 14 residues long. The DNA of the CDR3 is TGCAGTGCTAGTAGCGGGGGCGGGTACAATGAGCAGTTCTTC. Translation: CSASSGGGYNEQFF.

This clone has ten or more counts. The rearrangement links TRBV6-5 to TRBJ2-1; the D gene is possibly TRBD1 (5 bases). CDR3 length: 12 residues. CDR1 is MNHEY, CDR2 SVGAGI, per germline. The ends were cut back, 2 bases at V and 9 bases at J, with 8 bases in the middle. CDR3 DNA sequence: TGTGCCAGCAGTTACCAGCAGGGTGAGCAGTTCTTC. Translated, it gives CASSYQQGEQFF.

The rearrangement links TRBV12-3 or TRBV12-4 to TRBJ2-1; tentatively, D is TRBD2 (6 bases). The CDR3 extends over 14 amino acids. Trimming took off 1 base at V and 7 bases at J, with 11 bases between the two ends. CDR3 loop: CASSLEGSGNEQFF. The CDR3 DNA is TGTGCCAGCAGTTTAGAGGGTAGCGGAAATGAGCAGTTCTTC.

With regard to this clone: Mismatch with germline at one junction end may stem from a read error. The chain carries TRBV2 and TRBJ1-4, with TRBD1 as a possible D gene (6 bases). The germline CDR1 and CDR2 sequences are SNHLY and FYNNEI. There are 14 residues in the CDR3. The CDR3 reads CASIPTGHNEKLFF. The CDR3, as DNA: TGTGCCAGCATTCCGACAGGACATAATGAAAAACTCTTTTTT.

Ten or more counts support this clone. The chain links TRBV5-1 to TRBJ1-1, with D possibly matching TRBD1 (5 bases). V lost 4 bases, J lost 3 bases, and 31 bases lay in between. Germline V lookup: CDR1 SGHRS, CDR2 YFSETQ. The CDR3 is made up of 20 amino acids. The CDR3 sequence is CASSRGWEGRRRGKDTEAFF. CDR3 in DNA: TGCGCCAGCAGCAGGGGATGGGAGGGACGACGAAGGGGAAAAGACACTGAAGCTTTCTTT. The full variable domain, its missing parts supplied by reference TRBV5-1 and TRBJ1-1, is KAGVTQTPRYLIKTRGQQVTLSCSPISGHRSVSWYQQTPGQGLQFLFEYFSETQRNKGNFPGRFSGRQFSNSRSEMNVSTLELGDSALYLCASSRGWEGRRRGKDTEAFFGQGTRLTVV.

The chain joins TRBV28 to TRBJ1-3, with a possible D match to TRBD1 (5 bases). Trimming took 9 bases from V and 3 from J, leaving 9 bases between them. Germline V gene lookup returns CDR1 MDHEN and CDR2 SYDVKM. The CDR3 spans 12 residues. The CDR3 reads CASQGFGNTIYF. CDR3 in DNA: TGTGCCAGTCAGGGTTTTGGAAACACCATATATTTT.

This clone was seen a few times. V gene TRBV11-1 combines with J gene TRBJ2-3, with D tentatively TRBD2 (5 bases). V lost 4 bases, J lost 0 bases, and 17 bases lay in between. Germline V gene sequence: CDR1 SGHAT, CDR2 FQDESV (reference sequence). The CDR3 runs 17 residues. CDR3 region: CASSSPGGWTSTDTQYF. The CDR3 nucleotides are TGTGCCAGCAGCTCCCCGGGTGGGTGGACTAGCACAGATACGCAGTATTTT.

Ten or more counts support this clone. The CDR3 nucleotides read TGTGCCACCAGTACCTTGGGGGGGGGGGTTTACAATGAGCAGTTCTTC. It specifies CATSTLGGGVYNEQFF. V and J are TRBV24-1 and TRBJ2-1, with 7 bases that match TRBD2. The CDR3 contains 16 residues. Looked up from germline, CDR1 is KGHDR and CDR2 is SFDVKD. V lost 6 bases, J lost 4 bases, and 11 bases stayed unmatched.

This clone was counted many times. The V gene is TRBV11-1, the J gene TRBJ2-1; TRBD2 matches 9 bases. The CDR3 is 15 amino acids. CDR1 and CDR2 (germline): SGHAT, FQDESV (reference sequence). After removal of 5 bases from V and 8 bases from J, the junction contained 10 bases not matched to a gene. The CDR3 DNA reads TGTGCCAGCAGCCCGAATAGCGGGAGCCCCCATGAGCAGTTCTTC. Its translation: CASSPNSGSPHEQFF.

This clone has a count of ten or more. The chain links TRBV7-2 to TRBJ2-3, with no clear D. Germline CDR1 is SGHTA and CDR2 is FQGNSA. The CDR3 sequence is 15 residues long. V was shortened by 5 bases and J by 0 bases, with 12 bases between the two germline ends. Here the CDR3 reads CASSPEYLSTDTQYF. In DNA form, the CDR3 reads TGTGCCAGCAGCCCCGAATATCTAAGCACAGATACGCAGTATTTT.

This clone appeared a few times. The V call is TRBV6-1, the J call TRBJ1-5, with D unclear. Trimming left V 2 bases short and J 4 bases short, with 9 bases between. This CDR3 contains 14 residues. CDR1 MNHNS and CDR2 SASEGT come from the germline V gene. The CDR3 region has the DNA TGTGCCAGCAGTGAACAGGATCGGAATCAGCCCCAGCATTTT. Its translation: CASSEQDRNQPQHF.

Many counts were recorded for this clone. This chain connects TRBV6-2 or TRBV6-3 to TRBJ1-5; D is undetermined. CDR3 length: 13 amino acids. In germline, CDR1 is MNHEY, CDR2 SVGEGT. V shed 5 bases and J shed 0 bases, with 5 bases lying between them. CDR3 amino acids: CASSATSNQPQHF. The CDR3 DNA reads TGTGCCAGCAGTGCCACTAGCAATCAGCCCCAGCATTTT.

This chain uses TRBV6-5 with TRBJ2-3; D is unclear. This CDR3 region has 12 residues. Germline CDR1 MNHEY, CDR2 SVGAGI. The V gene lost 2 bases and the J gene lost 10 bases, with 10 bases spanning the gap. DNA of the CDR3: TGTGCCAGCAGTTACCCCCGCGATCCGCAGTATTTT. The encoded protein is CASSYPRDPQYF.

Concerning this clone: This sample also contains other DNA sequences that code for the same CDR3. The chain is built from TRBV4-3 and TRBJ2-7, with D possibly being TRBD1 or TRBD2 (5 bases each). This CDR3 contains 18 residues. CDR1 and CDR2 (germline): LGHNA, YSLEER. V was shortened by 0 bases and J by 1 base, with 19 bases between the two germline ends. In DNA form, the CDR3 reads TGCGCCAGCAGCCAAGAGCGGCCGGGACGGCTGAGTTCCTACGAGCAGTACTTC. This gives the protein CASSQERPGRLSSYEQYF.

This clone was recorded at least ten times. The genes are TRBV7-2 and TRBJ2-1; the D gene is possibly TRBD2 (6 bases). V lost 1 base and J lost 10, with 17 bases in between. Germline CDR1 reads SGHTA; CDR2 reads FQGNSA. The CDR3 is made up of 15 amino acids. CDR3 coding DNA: TGTGCCAGCAGCTTAGACCCCGCCAGACGGGGGGAGCAGTTCTTC. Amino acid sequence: CASSLDPARRGEQFF.

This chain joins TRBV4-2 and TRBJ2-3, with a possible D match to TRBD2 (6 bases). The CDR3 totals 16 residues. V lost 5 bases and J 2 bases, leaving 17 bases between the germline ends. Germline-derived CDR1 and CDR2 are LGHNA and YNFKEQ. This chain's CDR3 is CASSDLTSGYTDTQYF. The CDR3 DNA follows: TGTGCCAGCAGCGATCTGACTAGTGGCTACACAGATACGCAGTATTTT.

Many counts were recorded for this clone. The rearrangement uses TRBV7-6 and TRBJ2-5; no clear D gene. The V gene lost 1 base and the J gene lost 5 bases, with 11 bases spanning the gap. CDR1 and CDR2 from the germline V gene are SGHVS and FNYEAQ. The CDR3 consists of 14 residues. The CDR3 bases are TGTGCCAGCAGCTTAGGGCTAGAGTGGGAGACCCAGTACTTC. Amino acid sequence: CASSLGLEWETQYF.

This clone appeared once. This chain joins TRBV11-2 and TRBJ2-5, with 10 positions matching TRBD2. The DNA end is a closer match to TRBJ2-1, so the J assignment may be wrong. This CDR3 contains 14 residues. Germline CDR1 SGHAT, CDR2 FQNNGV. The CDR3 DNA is TGTGCCAGCAGCTCGCGACTAGCGGGTAATGAGCAGTTCTTC. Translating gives CASSSRLAGNEQFF.

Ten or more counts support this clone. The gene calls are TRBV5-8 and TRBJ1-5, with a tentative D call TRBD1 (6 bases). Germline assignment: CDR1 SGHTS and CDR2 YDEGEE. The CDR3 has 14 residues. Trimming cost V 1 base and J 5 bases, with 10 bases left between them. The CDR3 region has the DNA TGTGCCAGCAGCTTGCTCCAGGGGTATCAGCCCCAGCATTTT. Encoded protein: CASSLLQGYQPQHF.

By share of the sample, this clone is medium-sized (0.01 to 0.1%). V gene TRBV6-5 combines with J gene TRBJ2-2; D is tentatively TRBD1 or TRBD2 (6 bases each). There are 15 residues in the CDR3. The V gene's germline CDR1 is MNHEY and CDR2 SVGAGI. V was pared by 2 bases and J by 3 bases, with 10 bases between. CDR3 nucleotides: TGTGCCAGCAGTTACGGGGGGCGGGACACCGGGGAGCTGTTTTTT. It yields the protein CASSYGGRDTGELFF.

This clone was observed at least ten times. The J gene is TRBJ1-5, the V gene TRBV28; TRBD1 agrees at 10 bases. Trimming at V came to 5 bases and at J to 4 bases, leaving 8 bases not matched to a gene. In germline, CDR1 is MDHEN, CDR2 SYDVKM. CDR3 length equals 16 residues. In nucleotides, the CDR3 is TGTGCCAGCAGTCGCCCTAGGACAGGGGGAAATCAGCCCCAGCATTTT. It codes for CASSRPRTGGNQPQHF.